This T cell receptor beta chain was sequenced for a study of OX40 agonist ivuxolimab in advanced cancers. Data came from immunoSEQ multiplex PCR; TCRdb stores just in-frame clones and leaves some out. The table has tens of thousands of clones, approximately 89% seen once. Germline CDR1 reads MGHDK; CDR2 reads SYGVNS. The CDR3 covers 15 residues. The V and J ends lost 3 bases and 0 bases, in that order; junction bases with no gene match: 3. The material sequenced was CD4+ or CD8+ T cells sorted from blood, taken in a trial of the OX40 agonist ivuxolimab. The chain joins TRBV25-1 to TRBJ2-3; 7 nucleotides match TRBD1. The sequence was collected from an adult with an advanced solid tumor such as melanoma, head and neck, liver or kidney cancer. CDR3 region: CASSDGQASTDTQYF. In nucleotides, the CDR3 is TGTGCCAGCAGTGACGGACAGGCTAGCACAGATACGCAGTATTTT.